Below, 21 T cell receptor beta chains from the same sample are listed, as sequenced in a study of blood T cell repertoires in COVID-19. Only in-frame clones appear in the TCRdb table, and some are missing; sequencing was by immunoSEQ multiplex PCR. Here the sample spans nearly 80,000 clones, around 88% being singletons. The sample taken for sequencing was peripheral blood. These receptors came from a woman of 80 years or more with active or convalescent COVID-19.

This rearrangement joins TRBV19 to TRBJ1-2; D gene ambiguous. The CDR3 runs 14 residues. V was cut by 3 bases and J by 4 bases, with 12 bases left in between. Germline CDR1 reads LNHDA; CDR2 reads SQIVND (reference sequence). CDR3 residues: CASSMGPSRYGYTF. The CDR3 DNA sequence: TGTGCCAGTAGTATGGGCCCCTCCCGCTATGGCTACACCTTC.

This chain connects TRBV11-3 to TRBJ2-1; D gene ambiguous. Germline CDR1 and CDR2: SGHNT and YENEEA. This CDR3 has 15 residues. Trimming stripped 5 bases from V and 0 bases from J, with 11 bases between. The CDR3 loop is CASSPQWSSYNEQFF. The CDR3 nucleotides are TGTGCCAGCAGCCCCCAATGGAGCTCCTACAATGAGCAGTTCTTC.

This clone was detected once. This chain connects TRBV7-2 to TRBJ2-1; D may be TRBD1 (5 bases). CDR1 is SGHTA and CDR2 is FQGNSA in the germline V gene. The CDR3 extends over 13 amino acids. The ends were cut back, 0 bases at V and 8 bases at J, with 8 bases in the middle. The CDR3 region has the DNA TGTGCCAGCAGCTTAGCCAGGGTAGATGAGCAGTTCTTC. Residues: CASSLARVDEQFF.

CDR3 in amino acids: CASSLTWGGNYGYTF. CDR3 nucleotides: TGTGCCAGCAGTTTAACGTGGGGAGGGAACTATGGCTACACCTTC. This chain connects TRBV27 to TRBJ1-2; D uncertain. Germline lookup yields CDR1 MNHEY and CDR2 SMNVEV (reference sequence). This CDR3 region has 15 residues. Trimming shortened V by 2 bases and J by 2 bases, and 12 bases separated the two germline ends.

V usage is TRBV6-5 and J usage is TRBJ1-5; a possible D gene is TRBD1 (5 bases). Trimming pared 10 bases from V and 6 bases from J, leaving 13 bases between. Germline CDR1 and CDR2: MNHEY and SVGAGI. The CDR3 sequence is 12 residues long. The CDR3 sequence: CATGQGLQPQHF. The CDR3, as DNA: TGTGCCACCGGCCAGGGTCTTCAGCCCCAGCATTTT.

CDR3 in amino acids: CASSLEGQTGETQYF. The CDR3 nucleotides read TGTGCCAGCAGCTTAGAGGGCCAAACGGGGGAGACCCAGTACTTC. The V gene is TRBV11-3, the J gene TRBJ2-5; maybe TRBD2 (5 bases). The CDR3 contains 15 residues. Trimming shortened V by 0 bases and J by 5 bases, and 13 bases separated the two germline ends. Germline V gene sequence: CDR1 SGHNT, CDR2 YENEEA. The whole variable domain, remainder taken from reference TRBV11-3 and TRBJ2-5, is EAGVVQSPRYKIIEKKQPVAFWCNPISGHNTLYWYLQNLGQGPELLIRYENEEAVDDSQLPKDRFSAERLKGVDSTLKIQPAELGDSAVYLCASSLEGQTGETQYFGPGTRLLVL.

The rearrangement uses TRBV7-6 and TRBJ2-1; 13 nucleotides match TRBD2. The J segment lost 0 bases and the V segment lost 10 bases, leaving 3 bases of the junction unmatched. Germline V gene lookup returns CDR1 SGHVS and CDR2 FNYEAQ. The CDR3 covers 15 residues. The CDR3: CAIGTSGASYNEQFF. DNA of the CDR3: TGTGCCATCGGGACTAGCGGGGCCTCCTACAATGAGCAGTTCTTC.

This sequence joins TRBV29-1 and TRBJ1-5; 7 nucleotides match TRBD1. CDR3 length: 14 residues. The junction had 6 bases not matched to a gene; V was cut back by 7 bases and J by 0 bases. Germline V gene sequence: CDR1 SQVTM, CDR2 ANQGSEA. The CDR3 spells CSATTGSSNQPQHF. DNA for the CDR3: TGCAGCGCTACGACAGGGTCTAGCAATCAGCCCCAGCATTTT.

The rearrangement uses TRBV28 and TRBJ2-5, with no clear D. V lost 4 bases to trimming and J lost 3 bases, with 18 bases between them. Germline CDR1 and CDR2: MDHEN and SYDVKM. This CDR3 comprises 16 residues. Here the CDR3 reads CASSSYYQLAEETQYF. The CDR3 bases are TGTGCCAGCAGTTCTTATTATCAGTTAGCTGAAGAGACCCAGTACTTC.

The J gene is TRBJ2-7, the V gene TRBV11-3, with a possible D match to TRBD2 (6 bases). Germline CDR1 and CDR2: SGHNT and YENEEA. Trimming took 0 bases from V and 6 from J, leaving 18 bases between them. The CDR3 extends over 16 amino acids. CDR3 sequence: CASSLDGVNRRGEQYF. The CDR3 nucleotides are TGTGCCAGCAGCTTAGATGGTGTAAACAGGAGGGGCGAGCAGTACTTC.

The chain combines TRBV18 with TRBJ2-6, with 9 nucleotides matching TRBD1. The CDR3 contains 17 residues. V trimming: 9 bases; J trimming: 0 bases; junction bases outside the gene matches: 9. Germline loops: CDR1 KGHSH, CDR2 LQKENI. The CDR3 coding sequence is TGTGCCAGTAAACCGGGACAGGGCTACTCTGGGGCCAACGTCCTGACTTTC. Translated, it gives CASKPGQGYSGANVLTF.

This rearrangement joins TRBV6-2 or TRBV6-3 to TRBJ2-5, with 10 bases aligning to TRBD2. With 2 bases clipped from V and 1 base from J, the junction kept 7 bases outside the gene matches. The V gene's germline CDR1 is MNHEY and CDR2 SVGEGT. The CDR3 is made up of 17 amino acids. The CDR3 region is CASSYGLLAGRQETQYF. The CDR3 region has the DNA TGTGCCAGCAGTTACGGGCTACTAGCGGGGCGCCAAGAGACCCAGTACTTC.

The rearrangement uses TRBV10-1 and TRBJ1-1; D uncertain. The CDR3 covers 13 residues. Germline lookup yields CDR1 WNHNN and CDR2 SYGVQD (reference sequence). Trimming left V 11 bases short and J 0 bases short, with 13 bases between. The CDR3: CASQRSMNTEAFF. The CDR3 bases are TGCGCCTCCCAAAGGAGTATGAACACTGAAGCTTTCTTT.

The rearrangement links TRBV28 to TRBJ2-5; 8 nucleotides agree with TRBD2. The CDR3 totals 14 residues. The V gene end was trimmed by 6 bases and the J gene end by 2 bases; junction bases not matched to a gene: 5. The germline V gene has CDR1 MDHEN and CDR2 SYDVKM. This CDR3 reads CASSPLAVQETQYF. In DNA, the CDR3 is TGTGCCAGCAGCCCACTAGCGGTACAAGAGACCCAGTACTTC. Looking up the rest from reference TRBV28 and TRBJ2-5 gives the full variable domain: DVKVTQSSRYLVKRTGEKVFLECVQDMDHENMFWYRQDPGLGLRLIYFSYDVKMKEKGDIPEGYSVSREKKERFSLILESASTNQTSMYLCASSPLAVQETQYFGPGTRLLVL.

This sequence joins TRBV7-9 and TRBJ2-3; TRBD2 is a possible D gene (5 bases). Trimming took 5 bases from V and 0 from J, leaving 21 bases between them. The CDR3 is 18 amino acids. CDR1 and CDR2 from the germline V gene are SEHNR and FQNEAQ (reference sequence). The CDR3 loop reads CASSRGPVVTTSTDTQYF. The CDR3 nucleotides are TGTGCCAGCAGCCGGGGTCCAGTGGTTACGACTAGCACAGATACGCAGTATTTT.

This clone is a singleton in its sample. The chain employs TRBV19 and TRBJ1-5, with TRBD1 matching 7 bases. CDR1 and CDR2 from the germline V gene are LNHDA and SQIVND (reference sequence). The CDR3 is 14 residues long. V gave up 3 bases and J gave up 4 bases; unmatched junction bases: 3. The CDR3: CASSIRQGNQPQHF. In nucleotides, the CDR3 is TGTGCCAGTAGTATCCGACAGGGAAATCAGCCCCAGCATTTT.

The CDR3 is CASSEALGQGWGGYTF. CDR3 nucleotide sequence: TGTGCCAGCAGTGAAGCGCTGGGACAGGGGTGGGGTGGCTACACCTTC. The rearrangement links TRBV6-1 to TRBJ1-2, with TRBD1 identical over 10 bases. Looked up from germline, CDR1 is MNHNS and CDR2 is SASEGT. The CDR3 loop spans 16 amino acids. J was trimmed by 7 bases and V by 0 bases; bases with no gene match: 8.

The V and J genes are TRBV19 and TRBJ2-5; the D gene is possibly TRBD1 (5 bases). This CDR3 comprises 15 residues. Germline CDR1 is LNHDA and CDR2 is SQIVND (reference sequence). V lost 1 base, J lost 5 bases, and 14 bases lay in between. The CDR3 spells CASSIVAGKTETQYF. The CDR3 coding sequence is TGTGCCAGTAGTATAGTGGCAGGGAAGACGGAGACCCAGTACTTC.

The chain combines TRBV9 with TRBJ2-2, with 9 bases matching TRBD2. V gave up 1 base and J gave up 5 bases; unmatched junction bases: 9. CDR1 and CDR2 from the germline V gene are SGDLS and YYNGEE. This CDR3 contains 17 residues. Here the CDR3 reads CASSVRIAGAGTGELFF. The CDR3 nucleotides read TGTGCCAGCAGCGTAAGAATAGCGGGAGCAGGAACCGGGGAGCTGTTTTTT.

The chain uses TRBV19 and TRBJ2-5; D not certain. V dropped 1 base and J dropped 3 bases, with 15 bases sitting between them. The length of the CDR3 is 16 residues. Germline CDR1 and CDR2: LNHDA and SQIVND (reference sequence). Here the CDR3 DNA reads TGTGCCAGTAGTATAGTGGGCCACAGAGCCGAAGAGACCCAGTACTTC. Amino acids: CASSIVGHRAEETQYF.

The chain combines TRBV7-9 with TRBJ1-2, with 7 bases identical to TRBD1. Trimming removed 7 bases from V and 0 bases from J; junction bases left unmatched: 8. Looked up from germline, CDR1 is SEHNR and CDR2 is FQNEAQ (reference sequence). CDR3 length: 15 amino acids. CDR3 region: CASNSGQRSNYGYTF. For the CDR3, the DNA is TGTGCCAGCAACTCGGGACAGAGATCTAACTATGGCTACACCTTC.